What follows are 21 T cell receptor beta chains derived from one specimen sequenced in a study of T-cell reconstitution after alpha-beta-depleted transplantation in children. TCRbeta library preparation incorporated unique molecular identifiers. TCRdb independently ran MiXCR on the PCR reads; one entry per CDR3 protein. The profile covers approximately 240,000 distinct CDR3 sequences, with about 9.2% appearing a single time and 6.2% taken by the ten largest. The sample here was PBMCs from the stem cell graft donor, taken from the stem cell graft. These receptors came from a human donor who donated a stem cell graft to a child with acute lymphoblastic leukemia.

This clonotype occurred many times. The chain couples TRBV12-3 or TRBV12-4 to TRBJ2-7; D is unclear. This CDR3 is built from 12 residues. V shed 3 bases and J shed 7 bases, with 10 bases lying between them. In DNA, the CDR3 is TGTGCCAGCAGTTTTGGTCCCGAAGAGCAGTACTTC. Translating gives CASSFGPEEQYF.

This clonotype was seen at least ten times. The V call is TRBV5-1, the J call TRBJ2-5; the match to TRBD1 covers 8 bases. Trimming removed 1 base from V and 4 bases from J; junction bases left unmatched: 3. Germline CDR1 and CDR2: SGHRS and YFSETQ. The CDR3 has 14 amino acids. In DNA, the CDR3 is TGCGCCAGCAGCTTGCCCGACAGGGGAGAGACCCAGTACTTC. It yields the protein CASSLPDRGETQYF.

The rearrangement links TRBV28 to TRBJ2-6, with D possibly TRBD1 on 6 matching bases. Germline values: CDR1 MDHEN, CDR2 SYDVKM. Between the trimmed V and J ends, which lost 3 bases and 4 bases, there was a span of 16 bases. This CDR3 contains 17 residues. As DNA, the CDR3 is TGTGCCAGCAGTTTTGGAGACAGGCGTAGGGGGGCCAACGTCCTGACTTTC. It translates to CASSFGDRRRGANVLTF.

This clonotype was recorded at least ten times. V is TRBV20-1 and J is TRBJ2-5; 7 bases are shared with TRBD1. V shed 6 bases, J shed 0 bases, and the junction held 4 bases outside the gene matches. The CDR3 totals 13 residues. CDR1 DFQATT and CDR2 SNEGSKA come from the germline V gene (reference sequence). DNA for the CDR3: TGCAGTGCAACCGGGACAGACCAAGAGACCCAGTACTTC. This codes for CSATGTDQETQYF.

At least ten counts were recorded for this clonotype. The chain is built from TRBV12-3 or TRBV12-4 and TRBJ2-3, with D unresolved. This CDR3 region has 14 residues. Trimming removed 7 bases from V and 0 bases from J, with 11 bases in between. CDR3: CASTKWASTDTQYF. CDR3 DNA: TGTGCCAGCACGAAATGGGCTAGCACAGATACGCAGTATTTT.

This clonotype was detected ten times or more. The chain joins TRBV29-1 to TRBJ2-7, with 8 bases fitting TRBD1. The germline CDR1 and CDR2 sequences are SQVTM and ANQGSEA. The CDR3 totals 11 residues. V shed 6 bases and J 2 bases; nucleotides not matched to a gene: 0. The CDR3 coding sequence is TGCAGCGTACAGGGGGCCTACGAGCAGTACTTC. It yields the protein CSVQGAYEQYF.

Comments on this clonotype: This could be a read error, since a much larger clone is one nucleotide away. The J gene is TRBJ2-7, the V gene TRBV4-2; 9 positions match TRBD1. CDR3 length equals 13 residues. Germline V CDR1 and CDR2: LGHNA, YNFKEQ. V lost 4 bases and J lost 7; bases outside the gene matches: 5. In nucleotides, the CDR3 is TGTGCCAGCAGCCCCGGGACAGGGCGGGAGCAGTACTTC. Its protein is CASSPGTGREQYF.

This clonotype was counted at least ten times. The rearrangement uses TRBV6-1 and TRBJ2-7; TRBD2 aligns across 7 bases. Germline-derived CDR1 and CDR2 are MNHNS and SASEGT. V trimming: 6 bases; J trimming: 3 bases; junction bases outside the gene matches: 5. The CDR3 sequence is 13 residues long. CDR3 region: CASSSGALYEQYF. CDR3 nucleotide sequence: TGTGCCAGCAGCAGCGGGGCCCTCTACGAGCAGTACTTC.

This clonotype was recorded at least ten times. CDR3 region: CASRLGPLGEKLFF. In nucleotides, the CDR3 is TGTGCCAGCAGGTTGGGTCCCCTGGGGGAAAAACTGTTTTTT. J is TRBJ1-4 and V is TRBV12-3 or TRBV12-4; D is unclear. The length of the CDR3 is 14 residues. The V end lost 6 bases, the J end lost 8 bases, and 16 bases lay between the germline ends.

Ten or more counts support this clonotype. The chain links TRBV29-1 to TRBJ2-7, with 12 bases aligning to TRBD2. After removal of 6 bases from V and 3 bases from J, the junction contained 3 bases not matched to a gene. CDR1 and CDR2 (germline): SQVTM, ANQGSEA. CDR3 size: 13 residues. In DNA, the CDR3 is TGCAGCGTCCCGGGACTAGCGGGCTACGAGCAGTACTTC. This translates into CSVPGLAGYEQYF.

CDR3 sequence: CASSQDYSFRGATGELFF. The CDR3 bases are TGCGCCAGCAGCCAAGATTACTCCTTCCGGGGAGCTACCGGGGAGCTGTTTTTT. V and J are TRBV4-3 and TRBJ2-2; tentative D call: TRBD2 (5 bases). Germline V gene lookup returns CDR1 LGHNA and CDR2 YSLEER. The ends were cut back, 0 bases at V and 5 bases at J, with 19 bases in the middle. This CDR3 has 18 residues.

This clonotype was counted many times. This CDR3 is CSVAVGGSYEQYF. DNA for the CDR3: TGCAGCGTTGCGGTAGGGGGCTCCTACGAGCAGTACTTC. The J gene is TRBJ2-7, the V gene TRBV29-1; possibly TRBD1 for D (6 bases). V lost 4 bases and J lost 0, with 10 bases in between. This CDR3 comprises 13 residues. Germline V gives CDR1 SQVTM, CDR2 ANQGSEA.

This clonotype was observed at least ten times. The chain joins TRBV5-6 to TRBJ2-3, with 7 bases that match TRBD2. Germline-derived CDR1 and CDR2 are SGHDT and YYEEEE. Trimming took 0 bases from V and 2 from J; bases not matched to a gene: 3. The CDR3 is 15 amino acids. In DNA, the CDR3 is TGTGCCAGCAGCTTGGAGGGGACTACCACAGATACGCAGTATTTT. This sequence encodes CASSLEGTTTDTQYF.

This clonotype was counted a few times. The chain couples TRBV7-9 to TRBJ2-2; 7 positions match TRBD1. This CDR3 region has 15 residues. In germline, CDR1 is SEHNR, CDR2 FQNEAQ (reference sequence). J was trimmed by 4 bases and V by 5 bases; bases with no gene match: 7. Here the CDR3 DNA reads TGTGCCAGCAGCCCCCATTCAGGGGGCACCGGGGAGCTGTTTTTT. Protein: CASSPHSGGTGELFF.

The CDR3 loop reads CASSPRDSSSGANVLTF. As DNA, the CDR3 is TGTGCCAGCAGCCCCAGGGACTCCTCGTCTGGGGCCAACGTCCTGACTTTC. This sequence joins TRBV5-5 and TRBJ2-6; perhaps TRBD2 as D (6 bases). Germline V CDR1 and CDR2: SGHKS, YYEKEE (reference sequence). V was cut by 4 bases and J by 1 base, with 15 bases left in between. This CDR3 is 17 amino acids long.

This clonotype was detected a few times. The chain couples TRBV15 to TRBJ2-1, with 8 bases aligning to TRBD1. With V trimmed by 5 bases and J by 10 bases, 10 bases remained unmatched. CDR3 length: 14 residues. The germline gives CDR1 LNHNV, CDR2 YYDKDF (reference sequence). The CDR3 reads CATSDLGQGGEQFF. The CDR3 DNA reads as TGTGCCACCAGCGACCTCGGACAGGGCGGGGAGCAGTTCTTC.

The chain combines TRBV20-1 with TRBJ2-3; 12 bases line up with TRBD2. This CDR3 has 13 residues. J gave up 3 bases and V 5 bases, and 0 bases lay outside the gene matches. Germline V gene data show CDR1 as DFQATT and CDR2 as SNEGSKA (reference sequence). CDR3 protein: CSAGTSGTDTQYF. CDR3 in DNA: TGCAGTGCTGGGACTAGCGGGACAGATACGCAGTATTTT.

This clonotype occurred many times. This chain links TRBV20-1 with TRBJ1-3, with D perhaps TRBD1 (5 bases). CDR1 is DFQATT, CDR2 SNEGSKA, per germline (reference sequence). V lost 3 bases and J 4 bases, leaving 10 bases between the germline ends. The CDR3 consists of 13 residues. The CDR3 protein is CSARTGPGNTIYF. Here the CDR3 DNA reads TGCAGTGCTAGGACGGGGCCCGGAAACACCATATATTTT.

This clonotype was observed at least ten times. V and J are TRBV4-1 and TRBJ1-1; 7 bases align to TRBD1. The V segment lost 7 bases and the J segment 3 bases; nucleotides outside the gene matches: 8. Germline V CDR1 and CDR2: MGHRA, YSYEKL. This CDR3 spans 14 amino acids. The CDR3 region is CASNRGGGYTEAFF. The CDR3 nucleotides read TGCGCCAGCAACCGAGGGGGCGGGTACACTGAAGCTTTCTTT.

This clonotype was detected only a few times. The V gene is TRBV20-1, the J gene TRBJ2-2, with TRBD2 matching over 7 bases. Germline V gene sequence: CDR1 DFQATT, CDR2 SNEGSKA (reference sequence). This CDR3 spans 14 amino acids. Unmatched junction bases numbered 4, after V lost 3 bases and J lost 3 bases. DNA for the CDR3: TGCAGTGCTAGGGCAGGGAGGGACACCGGGGAGCTGTTTTTT. It yields the protein CSARAGRDTGELFF.

This clonotype was recorded many times. The chain carries TRBV29-1 and TRBJ2-1; possibly TRBD1 or TRBD2 for D (5 bases each). There are 13 residues in the CDR3. Trimming took 2 bases from V and 11 from J, leaving 16 bases between them. In germline, CDR1 is SQVTM, CDR2 ANQGSEA. The CDR3 bases are TGCAGCGTTGAAAGGCCCGACGGGACCAAGCAGTTCTTC. Residues: CSVERPDGTKQFF.